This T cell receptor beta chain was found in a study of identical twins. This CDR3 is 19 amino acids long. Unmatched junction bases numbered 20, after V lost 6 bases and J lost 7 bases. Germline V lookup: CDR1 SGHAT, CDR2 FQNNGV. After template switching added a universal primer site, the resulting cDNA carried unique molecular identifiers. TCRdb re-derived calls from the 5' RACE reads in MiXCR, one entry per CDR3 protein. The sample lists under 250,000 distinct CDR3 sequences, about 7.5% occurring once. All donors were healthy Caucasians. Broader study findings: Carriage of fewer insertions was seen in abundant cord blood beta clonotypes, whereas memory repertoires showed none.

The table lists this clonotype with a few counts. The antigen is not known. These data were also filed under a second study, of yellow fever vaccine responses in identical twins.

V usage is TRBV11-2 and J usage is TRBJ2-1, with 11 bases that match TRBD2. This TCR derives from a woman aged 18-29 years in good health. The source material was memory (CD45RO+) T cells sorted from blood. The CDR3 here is CASRASQPGLAATRNEQFF. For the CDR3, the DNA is TGTGCCAGCAGGGCCTCCCAACCGGGACTAGCGGCGACTCGGAATGAGCAGTTCTTC.